This T cell receptor beta chain was identified in a study of T-cell reconstitution after alpha-beta-depleted transplantation in children. Points from the study as a whole: Newly made T cells mostly supplied T-cell counts and diversity one year after transplant.

In regard to this clonotype: The antigen is not known.

Library preparation (for TCRbeta) was performed with unique molecular identifiers. One entry per CDR3 protein results from TCRdb running MiXCR on the PCR reads. The repertoire holds under 70,000 distinct CDR3 sequences, with approximately 11% as singletons. This material consisted of PBMCs, taken before TCRalphabeta/CD19-depleted stem cell transplant. The clonotype was recovered from a boy under 18 with acute myeloid leukemia, due to receive a stem cell transplant.

CDR3 region: CASILRYSGGTNTEAFF. The CDR3 coding sequence is TGTGCCAGCATTCTTCGTTATTCGGGGGGTACCAACACTGAAGCTTTCTTT. V and J are TRBV27 and TRBJ1-1; the D gene is possibly TRBD1 (5 bases). This CDR3 contains 17 residues. V lost 7 bases to trimming and J lost 2 bases, with 23 bases between them. Per germline, CDR1 MNHEY and CDR2 SMNVEV (reference sequence).